This T cell receptor (beta chain) was sequenced in a study of cytomegalovirus exposure and HLA in healthy donors. Measured with immunoSEQ multiplex PCR; TCRdb has only the in-frame clones, and not every one. The table includes 130,000 or so clones, around 90% detected once. The CDR3 consists of 15 residues. The germline CDR1 and CDR2 sequences are SGHTA and FQGNSA. The V gene lost 4 bases and the J gene lost 5 bases, with 14 bases spanning the gap. This chain uses TRBV7-2 with TRBJ2-2; TRBD1 might be the D (5 bases). The receptor was derived from a woman aged 18-29 years in good health and CMV-seronegative. Sequencing input: PBMCs. The CDR3 nucleotides read TGTGCCAGCAGCTCTCGGCAGGGTGGAACCGGGGAGCTGTTTTTT. It codes for CASSSRQGGTGELFF.